The sequence of this T cell receptor beta chain was determined in a study of OX40 agonist ivuxolimab in advanced cancers. Whole-study results and caveats: CD4+ and CD8+ blood T cells expanded clonally by week 6 at 0.1 to 3.0 mg/kg.

Generated by immunoSEQ multiplex PCR, the TCRdb table keeps only in-frame clones and is missing some. The sample has 75,000 to 90,000 clones; 85% to 90% are singletons. With respect to this clone: Its antigen is undetermined.

Germline V gives CDR1 MDHEN, CDR2 SYDVKM. This CDR3 spans 14 amino acids. The ends lost 7 bases at V and 7 bases at J; junction bases unmatched: 9. This sequence was found in an adult with an advanced solid tumor such as melanoma, head and neck, liver or kidney cancer. This sequence joins TRBV28 and TRBJ2-1, with 8 bases aligning to TRBD2. This material consisted of CD4+ or CD8+ T cells sorted from blood, taken in a trial of the OX40 agonist ivuxolimab. CDR3 region: CASKVTGGPNEQFF. The CDR3 DNA is TGTGCCAGCAAGGTAACGGGGGGGCCGAATGAGCAGTTCTTC.